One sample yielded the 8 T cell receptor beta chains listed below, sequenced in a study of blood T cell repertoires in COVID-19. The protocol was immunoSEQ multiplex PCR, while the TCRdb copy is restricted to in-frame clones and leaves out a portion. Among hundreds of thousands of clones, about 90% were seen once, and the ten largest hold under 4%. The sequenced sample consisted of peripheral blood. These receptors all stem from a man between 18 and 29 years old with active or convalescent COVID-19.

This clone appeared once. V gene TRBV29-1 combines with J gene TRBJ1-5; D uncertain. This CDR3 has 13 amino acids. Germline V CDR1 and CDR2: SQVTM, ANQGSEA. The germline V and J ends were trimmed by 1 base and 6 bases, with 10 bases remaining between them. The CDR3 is CSVEAREGQPQHF. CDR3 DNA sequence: TGCAGCGTTGAAGCCCGGGAAGGTCAGCCCCAGCATTTT.

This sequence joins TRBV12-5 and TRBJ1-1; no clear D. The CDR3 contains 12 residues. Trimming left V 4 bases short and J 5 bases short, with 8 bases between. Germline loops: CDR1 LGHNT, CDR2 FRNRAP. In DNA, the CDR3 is TGTGCTAGTGGTTACAGAGGGACTGAAGCTTTCTTT. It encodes CASGYRGTEAFF.

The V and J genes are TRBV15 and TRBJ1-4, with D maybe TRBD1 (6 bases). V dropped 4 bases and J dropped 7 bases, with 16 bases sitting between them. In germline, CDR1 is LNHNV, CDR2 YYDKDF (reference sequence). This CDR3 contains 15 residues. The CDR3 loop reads CATSILGQSAEKLFF. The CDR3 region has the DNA TGTGCCACCAGCATATTGGGACAATCTGCTGAAAAACTGTTTTTT.

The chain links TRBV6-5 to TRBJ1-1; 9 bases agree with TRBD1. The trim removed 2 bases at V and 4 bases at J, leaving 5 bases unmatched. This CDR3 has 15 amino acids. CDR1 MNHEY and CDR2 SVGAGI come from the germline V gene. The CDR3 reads CASSYLGQGTTEAFF. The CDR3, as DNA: TGTGCCAGCAGTTACCTCGGACAGGGGACCACTGAAGCTTTCTTT.

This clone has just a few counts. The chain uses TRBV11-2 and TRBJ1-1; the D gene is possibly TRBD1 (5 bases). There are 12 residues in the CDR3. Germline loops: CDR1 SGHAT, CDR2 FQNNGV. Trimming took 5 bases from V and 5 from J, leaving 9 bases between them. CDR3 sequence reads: CASSPGGTEAFF. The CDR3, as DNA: TGTGCCAGCAGCCCCGGGGGGACTGAAGCTTTCTTT.

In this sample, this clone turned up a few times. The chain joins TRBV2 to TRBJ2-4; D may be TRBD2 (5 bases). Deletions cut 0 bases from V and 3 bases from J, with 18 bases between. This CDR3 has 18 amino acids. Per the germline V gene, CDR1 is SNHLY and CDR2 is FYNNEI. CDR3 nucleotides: TGTGCCAGCAGTGAAGCGCCTAGCAGCGTAGCCAACAAAAACATTCAGTACTTC. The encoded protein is CASSEAPSSVANKNIQYF.

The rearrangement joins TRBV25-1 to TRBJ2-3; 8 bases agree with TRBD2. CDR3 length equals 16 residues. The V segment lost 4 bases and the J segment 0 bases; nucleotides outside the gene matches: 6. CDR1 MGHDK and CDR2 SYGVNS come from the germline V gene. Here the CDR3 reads CASSVGLAQSTDTQYF. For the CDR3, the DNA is TGTGCCAGCAGTGTAGGACTAGCCCAAAGCACAGATACGCAGTATTTT.

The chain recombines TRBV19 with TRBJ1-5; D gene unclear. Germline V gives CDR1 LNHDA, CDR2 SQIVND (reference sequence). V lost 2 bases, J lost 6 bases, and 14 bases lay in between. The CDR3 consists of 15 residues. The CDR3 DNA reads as TGTGCCAGTAGTATAATCAGCGGTACAGTTCAGCCCCAGCATTTT. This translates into CASSIISGTVQPQHF.